These T cell receptor beta chains were read from a single sample in a study of a mutant IDH1 vaccine in newly diagnosed glioma. The repertoire was sequenced with immunoSEQ multiplex PCR; TCRdb's copy has only in-frame clones and lacks some. The table includes about 72,000 clones, about 80% detected once. The antigens for these receptors are not known. Sequenced material: PBMCs, taken from a glioma patient whose treatment included an IDH1 peptide vaccine. The receptor source for this set is a man younger than 35 with glioma. CDR3s include the opening cysteine and the closing phenylalanine or tryptophan. The D gene is left open where the match is weak. Clone size, where shown, is once, few, many, or a class for clones that have expanded.

J: TRBJ1-1
size: few
V: TRBV6-5
D: .
DNA: TGTGCCAGCAGTTACTCAAACAGGGAGGGTGAAGCTTTCTTT
CDR3: CASSYSNREGEAFF

J: TRBJ2-1
size: .
V: TRBV6-1
D: .
DNA: TGTGCCAGCAGCCCCCTGGGGGCAATCCCTAATGAGCAGTTCTTC
CDR3: CASSPLGAIPNEQFF

J: TRBJ2-7
size: .
V: TRBV5-6
D: TRBD1
DNA: TGTGCCAGCAGCTTGGGGGACAGGGCCATCTACGAGCAGTACTTC
CDR3: CASSLGDRAIYEQYF

J: TRBJ1-2
size: .
V: TRBV5-6
D: .
DNA: TGTGCCAGCAACCCGCTCGACAGGCTTAACTATGGCTACACCTTC
CDR3: CASNPLDRLNYGYTF

J: TRBJ2-1
size: .
V: TRBV30
D: TRBD2
DNA: TGTGCCTGGAGTTTCGGGACTAGCGGGTACAATGAGCAGTTCTTC
CDR3: CAWSFGTSGYNEQFF

J: TRBJ2-7
size: .
V: TRBV27
D: .
DNA: TGTGCCAGCAGTTTAAGTCTGGTCGGGGGCTCCTACGAGCAGTACTTC
CDR3: CASSLSLVGGSYEQYF

J: TRBJ1-3
size: .
V: TRBV7-9
D: .
DNA: TGTGCCAGCAGTAACACTGGAAACACCATATATTTT
CDR3: CASSNTGNTIYF

J: TRBJ1-3
size: .
V: TRBV7-8
D: .
DNA: TGTGCCAGCAGCTTATCGCTGGGGGGGGCACGAAGCTCTGGAAACACCATATATTTT
CDR3: CASSLSLGGARSSGNTIYF

J: TRBJ1-1
size: few
V: TRBV6-1
D: .
DNA: TGTGCCAGCATTCGGGACACCAGGTTAGAAGCTTTCTTT
CDR3: CASIRDTRLEAFF

J: TRBJ1-1
size: few
V: TRBV25-1
D: .
DNA: TGTGCCAGCAGTGAATCGTCTGAAGCTTTCTTT
CDR3: CASSESSEAFF

J: TRBJ2-5
size: .
V: TRBV5-1
D: TRBD2
DNA: TGCGCCAGCAGCTCCCCGGGACTAGCGGGGCAAGAGACCCAGTACTTC
CDR3: CASSSPGLAGQETQYF

J: TRBJ1-2
size: once
V: TRBV6-5
D: .
DNA: TGTGCCAGCAGTTACTCAGGGGGGCTCCTCTATGGCTACACCTTC
CDR3: CASSYSGGLLYGYTF

J: TRBJ2-1
size: .
V: TRBV7-3
D: TRBD2
DNA: TGTGCCAGCAGCTTAACGGGGCTAGCGGGGGGGCGCAATGAGCAGTTCTTC
CDR3: CASSLTGLAGGRNEQFF

J: TRBJ1-1
size: few
V: TRBV6-5
D: .
DNA: TGTGCCAGCAGCCTTCTAGACATCCCCGGAAAAGCTTTCTTT
CDR3: CASSLLDIPGKAFF

J: TRBJ1-1
size: .
V: TRBV7-8
D: .
DNA: TGTGCCAGCAGCTCCCAAGAGGCAACCACTGAAGCTTTCTTT
CDR3: CASSSQEATTEAFF

J: TRBJ1-4
size: .
V: TRBV19
D: .
DNA: TGTGCCAGTAGCGCCGGGATTTCTGTAGCGCTGTTTTTT
CDR3: CASSAGISVALFF

J: TRBJ2-2
size: .
V: TRBV7-8
D: TRBD1
DNA: TGTGCCAGCAGTCATAGGACAGGAGCCCTTATTTCGAACACCGGGGAGCTGTTTTTT
CDR3: CASSHRTGALISNTGELFF

J: TRBJ1-2
size: .
V: TRBV18
D: TRBD1
DNA: TGTGCCAGCTCACCAGAGACAGGGGGCGCAGGCTATGGCTACACCTTC
CDR3: CASSPETGGAGYGYTF

J: TRBJ2-7
size: once
V: TRBV5-1
D: .
DNA: TGCGCCAGCAGCTTGGACAGGGCCACCTACGAGCAGTACTTC
CDR3: CASSLDRATYEQYF

J: TRBJ2-3
size: .
V: TRBV9
D: .
DNA: TGTGCCAGCAGCGTAGATGGGGGTAGCACAGATACGCAGTATTTT
CDR3: CASSVDGGSTDTQYF

J: TRBJ1-1
size: few
V: TRBV9
D: .
DNA: TGTGCCAGCAGCGTAGACGGGAAGATTGAAGCTTTCTTT
CDR3: CASSVDGKIEAFF

J: TRBJ2-7
size: .
V: TRBV5-1
D: .
DNA: TGCGCCAGCAGCTTTTTGGGTCTTAGCTCCTACGAGCAGTACTTC
CDR3: CASSFLGLSSYEQYF

J: TRBJ1-5
size: .
V: TRBV4-1
D: .
DNA: TGCGCCAGCAGCCAAGTGGGGGGTCGCAATCAGCCCCAGCATTTT
CDR3: CASSQVGGRNQPQHF

J: TRBJ2-7
size: once
V: TRBV7-9
D: .
DNA: TGTGCCAGCAGCTTAGGTAACAGGGCCTACGAGCAGTACTTC
CDR3: CASSLGNRAYEQYF

J: TRBJ1-1
size: .
V: TRBV7-8
D: .
DNA: TGTGCCAGCAGCTTTGACAGCCTGGACACTGAAGCTTTCTTT
CDR3: CASSFDSLDTEAFF

J: TRBJ2-3
size: .
V: TRBV5-1
D: TRBD2
DNA: TGCGCCAGCCGAGCGGGGATCACAGATACGCAGTATTTT
CDR3: CASRAGITDTQYF

J: TRBJ1-2
size: .
V: TRBV7-9
D: .
DNA: TGTGCCAGCAGCTTAGGTGTCGGGAACTATGGCTACACCTTC
CDR3: CASSLGVGNYGYTF

J: TRBJ2-5
size: once
V: TRBV7-6
D: .
DNA: TGTGCCAGCAGCTTCAGTGGACCGAAAGAGACCCAGTACTTC
CDR3: CASSFSGPKETQYF

J: TRBJ1-1
size: .
V: TRBV5-4
D: TRBD1
DNA: TGTGCCAGCAGCACCGGGACAGAAAACACTGAAGCTTTCTTT
CDR3: CASSTGTENTEAFF

J: TRBJ2-7
size: .
V: TRBV7-2
D: TRBD1
DNA: TGTGCCAGCAGCGCACTACAGGGGGTCGAGCAGTACTTC
CDR3: CASSALQGVEQYF

J: TRBJ2-7
size: once
V: TRBV7-9
D: TRBD1
DNA: TGTGCCAGCAGCCCCCGGACAGGGATGGAGCAGTACTTC
CDR3: CASSPRTGMEQYF

J: TRBJ1-4
size: .
V: TRBV19
D: TRBD1
DNA: TGTGCCAGTAGTGGGACAGGATACCCGTGGGATGAAAAACTGTTTTTT
CDR3: CASSGTGYPWDEKLFF

J: TRBJ1-5
size: .
V: TRBV7-8
D: .
DNA: TGTGCCAGCAGCCCGGTCGTTCAGCCCCAGCATTTT
CDR3: CASSPVVQPQHF

J: TRBJ2-7
size: .
V: TRBV7-2
D: .
DNA: TGTGCCAGCAGCTTTTATGACTCCTACGAGCAGTACTTC
CDR3: CASSFYDSYEQYF

J: TRBJ2-7
size: .
V: TRBV28
D: .
DNA: TGTGCCAGCCGCGGGAATTGGGGCTCCTACGAGCAGTACTTC
CDR3: CASRGNWGSYEQYF

J: TRBJ2-3
size: .
V: TRBV7-9
D: TRBD2
DNA: TGTGCCAGCAGCACGCCGGGACTAGCTAGCACAGATACGCAGTATTTT
CDR3: CASSTPGLASTDTQYF

J: TRBJ1-1
size: .
V: TRBV5-1
D: .
DNA: TGCGCCAGCAGCTTGGTCAAAGGGGTAATGAACACTGAAGCTTTCTTT
CDR3: CASSLVKGVMNTEAFF

J: TRBJ1-2
size: .
V: TRBV7-2
D: .
DNA: TGTGCCAGCAGCTTATGGTCCCAGGGAGGGCTGAACTATGGCTACACCTTC
CDR3: CASSLWSQGGLNYGYTF

J: TRBJ2-7
size: .
V: TRBV5-1
D: TRBD1
DNA: TGCGCCAGCAGCTCAACGACAGGGACGGCGTTCTCCTACGAGCAGTACTTC
CDR3: CASSSTTGTAFSYEQYF

J: TRBJ1-5
size: few
V: TRBV30
D: TRBD1
DNA: TGTGCCTGGAGTCCCACAGGGGGTCCCCAGCATTTT
CDR3: CAWSPTGGPQHF

J: TRBJ2-7
size: .
V: TRBV4-3
D: TRBD1
DNA: TGCGCCAGCCTTAGGGACAGGGCCACCTACGAGCAGTACTTC
CDR3: CASLRDRATYEQYF

J: TRBJ1-1
size: .
V: TRBV30
D: TRBD1
DNA: TGTGCCTGGAGTTCAGGGGGCACGAACACTGAAGCTTTCTTT
CDR3: CAWSSGGTNTEAFF

J: TRBJ1-3
size: .
V: TRBV2
D: TRBD1
DNA: TGTGCCAGCAGTGAATTTACAGGGGCTGGAAACACCATATATTTT
CDR3: CASSEFTGAGNTIYF

J: TRBJ1-5
size: .
V: TRBV5-6
D: .
DNA: TGTGCCAGCAGCTTGGGAGCAGGGAGCAATCAGCCCCAGCATTTT
CDR3: CASSLGAGSNQPQHF

J: TRBJ2-4
size: .
V: TRBV5-6
D: .
DNA: TGTGCCAGCAGCTTGGCGGTCGGGGTCGTCAAAAACATTCAGTACTTC
CDR3: CASSLAVGVVKNIQYF

J: TRBJ1-6
size: .
V: TRBV5-1
D: TRBD1
DNA: TGCGCCAGCAGCTTACAGGGGTTTGGTAATTCACCCCTCCACTTT
CDR3: CASSLQGFGNSPLHF

J: TRBJ2-5
size: .
V: TRBV5-8
D: .
DNA: TGTGCCAGCAGCTTTGGACATATAGGAGAGACCCAGTACTTC
CDR3: CASSFGHIGETQYF